This T cell receptor beta chain was sequenced for a study of cytomegalovirus exposure and HLA in healthy donors. Study-level findings and limits: A previous analysis found most TCR beta V segments productive roughly 90% or roughly 30% of the time. Exclusion applied to some V segments, including TRBV6-2 and TRBV6-3, as they were indistinguishable. Evidence from a later analysis indicated that most CMV-associated TCR beta chains looked HLA-restricted.

About this clone itself: The antigen is unknown. Distinct nucleotide sequences in the sample also encode this CDR3.

The ends were cut back, 4 bases at V and 7 bases at J, with 13 bases in the middle. Germline values: CDR1 SGHTA, CDR2 FQGNSA. The CDR3 runs 13 residues. It was with 60 Vbeta and 13 Jbeta primers that the PCR ran. This table comes from immunoSEQ multiplex PCR, and its TCRdb copy is limited to in-frame clones, with some not included. The data contain 85,000 to 120,000 clones, 70% to 80% of them seen just once; the ten biggest clones take up 3% to 4.5%. The sample consisted of PBMCs. V gene TRBV7-2 combines with J gene TRBJ1-1; D remains unclear. The sequence came from a man in his sixties in good health and CMV-seronegative. Here the CDR3 reads CASSSTLRGEAFF. In DNA, the CDR3 is TGTGCCAGCAGCTCGACCCTTCGGGGTGAAGCTTTCTTT.